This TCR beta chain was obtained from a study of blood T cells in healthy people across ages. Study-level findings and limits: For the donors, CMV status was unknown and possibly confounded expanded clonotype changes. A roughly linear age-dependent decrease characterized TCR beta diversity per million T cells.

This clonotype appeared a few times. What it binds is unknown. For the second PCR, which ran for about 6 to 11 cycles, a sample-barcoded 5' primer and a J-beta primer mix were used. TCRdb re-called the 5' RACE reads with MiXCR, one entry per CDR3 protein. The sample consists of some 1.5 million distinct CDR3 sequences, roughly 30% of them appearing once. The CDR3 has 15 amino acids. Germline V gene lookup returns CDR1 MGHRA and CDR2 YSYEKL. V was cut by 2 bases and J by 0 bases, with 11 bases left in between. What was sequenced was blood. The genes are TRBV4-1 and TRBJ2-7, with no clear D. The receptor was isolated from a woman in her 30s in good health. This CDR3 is CASSQITDRSYEQYF. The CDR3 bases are TGCGCCAGCAGCCAAATTACGGACCGCTCCTACGAGCAGTACTTC.